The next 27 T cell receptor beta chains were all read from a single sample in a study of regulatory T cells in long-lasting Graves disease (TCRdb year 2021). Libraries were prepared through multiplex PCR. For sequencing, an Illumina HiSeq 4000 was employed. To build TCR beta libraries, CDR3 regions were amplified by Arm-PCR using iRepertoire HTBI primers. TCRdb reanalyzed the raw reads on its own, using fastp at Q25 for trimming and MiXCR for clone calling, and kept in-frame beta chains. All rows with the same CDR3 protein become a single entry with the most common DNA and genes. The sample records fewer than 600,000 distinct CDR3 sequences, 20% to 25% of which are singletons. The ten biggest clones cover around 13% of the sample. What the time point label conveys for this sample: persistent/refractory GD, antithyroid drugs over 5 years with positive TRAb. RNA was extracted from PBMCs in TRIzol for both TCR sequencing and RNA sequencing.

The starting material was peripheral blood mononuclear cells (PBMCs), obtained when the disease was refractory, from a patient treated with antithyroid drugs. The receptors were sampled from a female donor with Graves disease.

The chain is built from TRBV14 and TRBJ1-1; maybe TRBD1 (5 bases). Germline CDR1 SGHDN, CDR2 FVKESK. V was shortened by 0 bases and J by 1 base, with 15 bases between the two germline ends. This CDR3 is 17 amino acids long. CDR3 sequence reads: CASSQDPEGLRNTEAFF. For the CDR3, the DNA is TGTGCCAGCAGCCAAGACCCCGAGGGGTTACGGAACACTGAAGCTTTCTTT.

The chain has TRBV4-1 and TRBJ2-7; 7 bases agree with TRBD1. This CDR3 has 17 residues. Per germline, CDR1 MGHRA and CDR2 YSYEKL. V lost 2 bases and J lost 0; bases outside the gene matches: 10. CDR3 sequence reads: CASSQRAGTEPSYEQYF. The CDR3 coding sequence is TGCGCCAGCAGCCAACGCGCTGGGACAGAACCCTCCTACGAGCAGTACTTC.

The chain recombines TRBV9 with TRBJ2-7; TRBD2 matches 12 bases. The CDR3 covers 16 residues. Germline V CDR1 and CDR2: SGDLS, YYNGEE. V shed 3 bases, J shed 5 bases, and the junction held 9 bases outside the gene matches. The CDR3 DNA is TGTGCCAGCAGCGCGGGAAAGACTAGCGGGAGAGACGAGCAGTACTTC. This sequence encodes CASSAGKTSGRDEQYF.

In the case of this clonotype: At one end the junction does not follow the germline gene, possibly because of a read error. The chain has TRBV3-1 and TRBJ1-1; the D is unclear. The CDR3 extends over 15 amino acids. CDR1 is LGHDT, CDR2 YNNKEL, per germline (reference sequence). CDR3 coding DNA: TGTGCCAGCACCCAAGGGTTATGGGGAAACACTGAAGCTTTCTTT. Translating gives CASTQGLWGNTEAFF.

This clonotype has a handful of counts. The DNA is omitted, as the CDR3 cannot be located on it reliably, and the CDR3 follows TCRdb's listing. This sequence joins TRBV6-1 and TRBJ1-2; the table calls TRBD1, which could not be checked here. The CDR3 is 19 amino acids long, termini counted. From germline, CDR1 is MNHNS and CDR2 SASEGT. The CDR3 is CASTNRADGPSGQGRGYTF.

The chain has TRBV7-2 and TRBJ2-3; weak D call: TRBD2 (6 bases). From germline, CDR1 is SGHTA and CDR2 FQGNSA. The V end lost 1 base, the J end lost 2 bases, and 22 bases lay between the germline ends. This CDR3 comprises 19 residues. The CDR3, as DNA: TGTGCCAGCAGCTTAGACCCCCTTAGAAGCGGGCGAAACACAGATACGCAGTATTTT. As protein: CASSLDPLRSGRNTDTQYF.

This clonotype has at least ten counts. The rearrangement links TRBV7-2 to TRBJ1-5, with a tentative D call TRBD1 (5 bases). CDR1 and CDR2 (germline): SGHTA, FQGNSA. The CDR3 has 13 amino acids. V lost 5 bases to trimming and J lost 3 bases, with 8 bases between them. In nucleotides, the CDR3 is TGTGCCAGCAGCCCAGGGTACAATCAGCCCCAGCATTTT. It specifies CASSPGYNQPQHF.

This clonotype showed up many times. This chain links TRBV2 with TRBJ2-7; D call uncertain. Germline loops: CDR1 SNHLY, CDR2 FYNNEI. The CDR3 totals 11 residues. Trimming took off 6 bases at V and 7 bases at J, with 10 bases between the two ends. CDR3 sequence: CASRDPLEQYF. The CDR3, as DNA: TGTGCCAGCAGGGACCCTCTAGAGCAGTACTTC. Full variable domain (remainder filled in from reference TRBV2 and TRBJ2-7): EPEVTQTPSHQVTQMGQEVILRCVPISNHLYFYWYRQILGQKVEFLVSFYNNEISEKSEIFDDQFSVERPDGSNFTLKIRSTKLEDSAMYFCASRDPLEQYFGPGTRLTVT.

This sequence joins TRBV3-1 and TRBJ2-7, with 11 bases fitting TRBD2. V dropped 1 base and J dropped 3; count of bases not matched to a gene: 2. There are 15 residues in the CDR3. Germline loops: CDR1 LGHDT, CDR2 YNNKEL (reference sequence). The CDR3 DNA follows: TGTGCCAGCAGCCAAGGACTAGCGGGAAACTACGAGCAGTACTTC. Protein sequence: CASSQGLAGNYEQYF.

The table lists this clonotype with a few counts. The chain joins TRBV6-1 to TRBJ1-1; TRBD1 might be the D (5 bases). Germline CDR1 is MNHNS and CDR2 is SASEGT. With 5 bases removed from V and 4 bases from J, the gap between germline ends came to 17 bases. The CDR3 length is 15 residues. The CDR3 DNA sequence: TGTGCCAGCAGTCCCCAATGGGGGAGAGGCACTGAAGCTTTCTTT. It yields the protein CASSPQWGRGTEAFF.

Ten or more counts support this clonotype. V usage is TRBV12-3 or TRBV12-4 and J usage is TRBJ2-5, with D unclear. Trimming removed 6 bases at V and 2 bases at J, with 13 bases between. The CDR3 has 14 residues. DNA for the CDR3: TGTGCCAGCAGCCCCCCCCCCCCGCAAGAGACCCAGTACTTC. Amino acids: CASSPPPPQETQYF.

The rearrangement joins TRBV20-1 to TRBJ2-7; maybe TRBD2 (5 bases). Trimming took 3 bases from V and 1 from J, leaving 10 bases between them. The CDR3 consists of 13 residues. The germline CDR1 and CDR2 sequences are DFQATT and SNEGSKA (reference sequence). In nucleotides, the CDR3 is TGCAGTGCTAGGGACGGCGGGTCCTACGAGCAGTACTTC. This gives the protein CSARDGGSYEQYF.

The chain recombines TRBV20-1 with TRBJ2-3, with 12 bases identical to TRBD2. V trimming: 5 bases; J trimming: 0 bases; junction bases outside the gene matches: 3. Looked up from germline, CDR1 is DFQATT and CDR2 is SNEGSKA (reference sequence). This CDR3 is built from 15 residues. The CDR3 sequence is CSARLAGVSTDTQYF. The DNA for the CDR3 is TGCAGTGCTCGACTAGCGGGGGTTAGCACAGATACGCAGTATTTT.

The CDR3 sequence is CASSLGYRAGFSTEAFF. In DNA, the CDR3 is TGTGCCAGCAGCTTAGGCTATCGGGCAGGATTTAGCACTGAAGCTTTCTTT. This chain connects TRBV13 to TRBJ1-1; D uncertain. Trimming cost V 0 bases and J 4 bases, with 18 bases left between them. Germline V gene sequence: CDR1 PRHDT, CDR2 FYEKMQ (reference sequence). The CDR3 totals 17 residues. Full variable domain (rest looked up from reference TRBV13 and TRBJ1-1): AAGVIQSPRHLIKEKRETATLKCYPIPRHDTVYWYQQGPGQDPQFLISFYEKMQSDKGSIPDRFSAQQFSDYHSELNMSSLELGDSALYFCASSLGYRAGFSTEAFFGQGTRLTVV.

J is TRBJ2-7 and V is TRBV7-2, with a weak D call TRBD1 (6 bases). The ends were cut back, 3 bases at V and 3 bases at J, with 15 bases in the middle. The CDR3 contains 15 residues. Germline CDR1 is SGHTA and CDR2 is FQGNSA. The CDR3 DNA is TGTGCCAGCAGCTTCTTCAGGGGAATTGGCTACGAGCAGTACTTC. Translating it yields CASSFFRGIGYEQYF.

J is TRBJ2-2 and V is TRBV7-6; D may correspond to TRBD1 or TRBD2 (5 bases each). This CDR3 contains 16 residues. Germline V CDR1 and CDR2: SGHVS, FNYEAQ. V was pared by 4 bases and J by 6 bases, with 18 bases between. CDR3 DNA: TGTGCCAGCAGCTACCTTTCGTTCAGAGGGGCCGGGGAGCTGTTTTTT. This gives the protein CASSYLSFRGAGELFF.

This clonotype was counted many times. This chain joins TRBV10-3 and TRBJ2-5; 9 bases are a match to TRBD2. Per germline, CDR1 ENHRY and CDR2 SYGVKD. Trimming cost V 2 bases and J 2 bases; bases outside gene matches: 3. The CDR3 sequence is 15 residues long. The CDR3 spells CAISERLAEQETQYF. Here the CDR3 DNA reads TGTGCCATCAGTGAGCGACTAGCGGAACAAGAGACCCAGTACTTC.

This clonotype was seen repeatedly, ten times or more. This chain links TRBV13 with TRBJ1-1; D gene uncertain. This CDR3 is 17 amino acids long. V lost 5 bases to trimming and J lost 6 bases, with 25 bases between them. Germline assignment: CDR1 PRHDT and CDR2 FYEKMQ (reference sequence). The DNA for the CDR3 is TGTGCCAGCAGCGACTGGGTACCCTTCCAGCTGTTCCCTGAAGCTTTCTTT. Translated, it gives CASSDWVPFQLFPEAFF. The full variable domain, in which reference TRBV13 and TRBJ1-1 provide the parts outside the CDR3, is AAGVIQSPRHLIKEKRETATLKCYPIPRHDTVYWYQQGPGQDPQFLISFYEKMQSDKGSIPDRFSAQQFSDYHSELNMSSLELGDSALYFCASSDWVPFQLFPEAFFGQGTRLTVV.

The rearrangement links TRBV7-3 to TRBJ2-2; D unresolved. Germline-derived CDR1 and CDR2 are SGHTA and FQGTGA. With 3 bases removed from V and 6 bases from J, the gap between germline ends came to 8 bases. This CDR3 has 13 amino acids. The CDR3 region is CASSLVISGELFF. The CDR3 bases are TGTGCCAGCAGCTTGGTAATCTCCGGGGAGCTGTTTTTT.

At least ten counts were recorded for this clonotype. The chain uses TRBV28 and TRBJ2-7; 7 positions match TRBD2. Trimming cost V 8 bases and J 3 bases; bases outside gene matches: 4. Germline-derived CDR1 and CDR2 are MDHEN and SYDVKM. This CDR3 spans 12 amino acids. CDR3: CASGGDLYEQYF. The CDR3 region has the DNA TGTGCCAGCGGGGGGGACCTCTACGAGCAGTACTTC.

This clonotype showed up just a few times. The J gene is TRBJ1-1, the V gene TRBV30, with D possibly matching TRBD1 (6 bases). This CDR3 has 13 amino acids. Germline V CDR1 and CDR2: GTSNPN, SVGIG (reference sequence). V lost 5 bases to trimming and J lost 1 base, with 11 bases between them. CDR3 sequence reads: CAWAQQGNTEAFF. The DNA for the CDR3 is TGTGCCTGGGCGCAACAGGGGAACACTGAAGCTTTCTTT.

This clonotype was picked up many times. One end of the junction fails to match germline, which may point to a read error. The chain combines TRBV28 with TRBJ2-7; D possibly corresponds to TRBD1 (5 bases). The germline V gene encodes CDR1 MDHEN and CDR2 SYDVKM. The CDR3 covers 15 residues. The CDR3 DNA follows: TGTGCCAGCAGTTTAGGTTGGAACAGGCGCTACGGGCAGTACTTC. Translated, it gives CASSLGWNRRYGQYF.

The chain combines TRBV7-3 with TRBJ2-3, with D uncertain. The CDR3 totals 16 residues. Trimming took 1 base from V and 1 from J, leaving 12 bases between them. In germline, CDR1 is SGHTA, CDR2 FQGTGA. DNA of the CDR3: TGTGCCAGCAGCTTAAGGGCTCTACCTGGCACAGATACGCAGTATTTT. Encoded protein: CASSLRALPGTDTQYF. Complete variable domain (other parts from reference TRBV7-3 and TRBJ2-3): GAGVSQTPSNKVTEKGKYVELRCDPISGHTALYWYRQSLGQGPEFLIYFQGTGAADDSGLPNDRFFAVRPEGSVSTLKIQRTERGDSAVYLCASSLRALPGTDTQYFGPGTRLTVL.

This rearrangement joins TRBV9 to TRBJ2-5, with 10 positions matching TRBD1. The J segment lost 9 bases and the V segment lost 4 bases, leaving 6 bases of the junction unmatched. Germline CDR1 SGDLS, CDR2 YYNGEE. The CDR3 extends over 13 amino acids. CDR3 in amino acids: CASSNDRGRAQYF. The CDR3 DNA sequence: TGTGCCAGCAGCAACGACAGGGGGCGGGCCCAGTACTTC.

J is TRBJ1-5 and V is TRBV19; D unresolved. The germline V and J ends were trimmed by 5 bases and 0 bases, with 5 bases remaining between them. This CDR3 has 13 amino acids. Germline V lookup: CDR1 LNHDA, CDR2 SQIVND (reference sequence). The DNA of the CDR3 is TGTGCCAGTAGTGATAATAGCAATCAGCCCCAGCATTTT. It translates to CASSDNSNQPQHF.

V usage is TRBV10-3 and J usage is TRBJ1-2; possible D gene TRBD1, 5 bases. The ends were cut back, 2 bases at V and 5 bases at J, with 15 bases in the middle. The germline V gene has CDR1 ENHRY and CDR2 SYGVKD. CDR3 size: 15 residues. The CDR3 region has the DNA TGTGCCATCAGTGAGATGGGTAGAGGGGAATATGGCTACACCTTC. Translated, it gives CAISEMGRGEYGYTF.

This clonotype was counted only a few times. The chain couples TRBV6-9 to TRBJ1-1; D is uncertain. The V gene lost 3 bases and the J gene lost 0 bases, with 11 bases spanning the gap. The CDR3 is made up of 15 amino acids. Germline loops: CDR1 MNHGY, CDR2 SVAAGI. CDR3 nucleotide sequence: TGTGCCAGCAGTTACACGGCGGGATTGAACACTGAAGCTTTCTTT. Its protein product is CASSYTAGLNTEAFF.